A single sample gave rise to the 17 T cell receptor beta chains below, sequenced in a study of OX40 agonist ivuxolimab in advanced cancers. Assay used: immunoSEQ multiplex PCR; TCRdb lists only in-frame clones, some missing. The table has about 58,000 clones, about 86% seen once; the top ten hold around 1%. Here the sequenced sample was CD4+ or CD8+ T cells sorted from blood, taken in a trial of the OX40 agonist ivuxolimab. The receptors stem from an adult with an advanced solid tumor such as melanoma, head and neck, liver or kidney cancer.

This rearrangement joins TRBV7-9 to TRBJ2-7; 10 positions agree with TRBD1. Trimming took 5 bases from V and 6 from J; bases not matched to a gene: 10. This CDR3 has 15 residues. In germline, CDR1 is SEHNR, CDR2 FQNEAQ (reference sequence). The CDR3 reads CASSGRDRGGPEQYF. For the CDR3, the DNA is TGTGCCAGCAGCGGCAGGGACAGGGGCGGGCCCGAGCAGTACTTC.

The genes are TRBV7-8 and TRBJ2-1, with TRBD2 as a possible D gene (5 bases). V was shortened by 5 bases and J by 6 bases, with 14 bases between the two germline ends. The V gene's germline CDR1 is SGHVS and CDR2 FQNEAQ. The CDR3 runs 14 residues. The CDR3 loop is CASSPSRRSNEQFF. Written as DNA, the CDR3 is TGTGCCAGCAGCCCGTCGCGGAGGTCCAATGAGCAGTTCTTC.

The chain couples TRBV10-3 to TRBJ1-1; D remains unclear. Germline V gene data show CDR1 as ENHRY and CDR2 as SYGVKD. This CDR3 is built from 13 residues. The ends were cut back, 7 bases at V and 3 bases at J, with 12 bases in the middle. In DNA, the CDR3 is TGTGCCATCAAGAGGGAAAGAGACACTGAAGCTTTCTTT. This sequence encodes CAIKRERDTEAFF.

The CDR3 reads CASSLEPGNYGYTF. In DNA form, the CDR3 reads TGCGCCAGCAGCTTGGAACCGGGGAACTATGGCTACACCTTC. The V call is TRBV5-1, the J call TRBJ1-2; D gene unclear. Trimming took 0 bases from V and 2 from J, leaving 8 bases between them. The CDR3 covers 14 residues. Germline lookup yields CDR1 SGHRS and CDR2 YFSETQ.

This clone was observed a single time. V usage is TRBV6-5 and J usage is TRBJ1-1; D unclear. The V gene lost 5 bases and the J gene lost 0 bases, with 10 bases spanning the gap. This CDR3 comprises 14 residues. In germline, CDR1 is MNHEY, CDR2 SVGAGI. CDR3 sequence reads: CASSPRLVNTEAFF. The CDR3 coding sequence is TGTGCCAGCAGTCCAAGGTTGGTGAACACTGAAGCTTTCTTT.

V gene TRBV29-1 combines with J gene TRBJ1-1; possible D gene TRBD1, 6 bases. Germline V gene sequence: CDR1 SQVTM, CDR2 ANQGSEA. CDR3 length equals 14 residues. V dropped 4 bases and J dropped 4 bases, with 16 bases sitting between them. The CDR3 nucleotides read TGCAGCGTTGGCCTGACAGGCGGAGGCACTGAAGCTTTCTTT. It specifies CSVGLTGGGTEAFF.

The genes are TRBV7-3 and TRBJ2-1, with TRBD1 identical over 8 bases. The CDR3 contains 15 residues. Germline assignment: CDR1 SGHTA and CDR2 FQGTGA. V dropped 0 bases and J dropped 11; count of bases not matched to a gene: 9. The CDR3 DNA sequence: TGTGCCAGCAGCTTAACGAGGACAGGGATTAATCAGCAGTTCTTC. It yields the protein CASSLTRTGINQQFF.

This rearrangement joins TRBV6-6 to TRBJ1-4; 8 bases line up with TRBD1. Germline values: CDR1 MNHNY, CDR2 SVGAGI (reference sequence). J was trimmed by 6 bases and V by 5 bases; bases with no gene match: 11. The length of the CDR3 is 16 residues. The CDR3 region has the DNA TGTGCCAGCAGTGCCCCCGACAGGGGAGGGGATGAAAAACTGTTTTTT. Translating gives CASSAPDRGGDEKLFF.

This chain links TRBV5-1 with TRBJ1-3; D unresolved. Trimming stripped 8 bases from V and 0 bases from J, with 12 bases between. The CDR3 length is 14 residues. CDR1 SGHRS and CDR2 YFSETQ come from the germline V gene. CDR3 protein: CASTQGSSGNTIYF. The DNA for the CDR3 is TGCGCCAGTACCCAAGGGAGCTCTGGAAACACCATATATTTT.

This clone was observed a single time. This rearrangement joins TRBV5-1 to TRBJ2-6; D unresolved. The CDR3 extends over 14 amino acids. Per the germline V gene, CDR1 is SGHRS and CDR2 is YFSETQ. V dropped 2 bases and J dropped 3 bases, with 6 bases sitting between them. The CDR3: CASSFLVGANVLTF. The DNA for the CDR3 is TGCGCCAGCAGCTTTTTGGTTGGGGCCAACGTCCTGACTTTC. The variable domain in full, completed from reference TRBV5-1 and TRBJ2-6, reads KAGVTQTPRYLIKTRGQQVTLSCSPISGHRSVSWYQQTPGQGLQFLFEYFSETQRNKGNFPGRFSGRQFSNSRSEMNVSTLELGDSALYLCASSFLVGANVLTFGAGSRLTVL.

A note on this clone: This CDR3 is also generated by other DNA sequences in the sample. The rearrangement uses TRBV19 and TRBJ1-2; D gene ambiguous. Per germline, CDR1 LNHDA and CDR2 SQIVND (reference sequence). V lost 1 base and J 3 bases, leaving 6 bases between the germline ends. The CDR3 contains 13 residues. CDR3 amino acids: CASSIGTDYGYTF. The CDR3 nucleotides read TGTGCCAGTAGTATAGGGACGGACTATGGCTACACCTTC.

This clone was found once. CDR3 DNA: TGTGCCAGCAGCTCTGACACCGCCCGGCCCCAGCATTTT. Protein: CASSSDTARPQHF. The J gene is TRBJ1-5, the V gene TRBV5-5; D not resolved. The CDR3 covers 13 residues. V shed 3 bases and J shed 9 bases, with 13 bases lying between them. The germline V gene encodes CDR1 SGHKS and CDR2 YYEKEE (reference sequence).

CDR3 in DNA: TGTGCCAGCTACAGGGTCTTGAACACTGAAGCTTTCTTT. Its protein product is CASYRVLNTEAFF. V gene TRBV6-1 combines with J gene TRBJ1-1, with D tentatively TRBD1 (6 bases). Germline CDR1 and CDR2: MNHNS and SASEGT. V was cut by 8 bases and J by 0 bases, with 10 bases left in between. This CDR3 region has 13 residues.

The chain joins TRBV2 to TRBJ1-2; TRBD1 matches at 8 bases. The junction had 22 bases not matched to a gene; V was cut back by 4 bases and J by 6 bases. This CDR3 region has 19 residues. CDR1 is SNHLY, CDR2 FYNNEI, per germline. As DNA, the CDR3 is TGTGCCAGCAGTGGATTGCGAAAGGGGGGAGCGCAGGGGGCGAATGGCTACACCTTC. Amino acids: CASSGLRKGGAQGANGYTF.

CDR3 sequence reads: CASRRGPGHTEAFF. CDR3 nucleotides: TGTGCCAGCAGACGGGGACCCGGTCACACTGAAGCTTTCTTT. The V and J genes are TRBV6-5 and TRBJ1-1, with D possibly matching TRBD1 (5 bases). The CDR3 extends over 14 amino acids. Germline values: CDR1 MNHEY, CDR2 SVGAGI. V gave up 6 bases and J gave up 3 bases, with 14 bases separating them.

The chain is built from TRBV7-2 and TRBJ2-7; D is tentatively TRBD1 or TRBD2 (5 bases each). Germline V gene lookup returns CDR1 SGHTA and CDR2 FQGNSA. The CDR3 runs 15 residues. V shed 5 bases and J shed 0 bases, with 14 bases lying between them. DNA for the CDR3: TGTGCCAGCAGCCCTACGAAGGGGAGCTCCTACGAGCAGTACTTC. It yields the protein CASSPTKGSSYEQYF.

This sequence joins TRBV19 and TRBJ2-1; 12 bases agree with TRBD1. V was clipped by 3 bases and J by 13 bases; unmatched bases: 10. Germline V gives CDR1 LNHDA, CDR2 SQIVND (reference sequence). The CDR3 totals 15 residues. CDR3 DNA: TGTGCCAGTAGTATTGGGGGACAGGGGGCGACGAAACAGTTCTTC. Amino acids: CASSIGGQGATKQFF.